Shown below are 12 T cell receptor beta chains from a single sample sequenced in a study of sequential checkpoint blockade in melanoma. Indicated treatment: randomized to nivolumab then ipilimumab (arm A) or the reverse (arm B). Here immunoSEQ multiplex PCR was the method, and the copy in TCRdb shows in-frame clones only, minus some. The sample includes more than 9,000 clones, approximately 76% seen only once; the top ten take under 65%. Sequenced here: CD8+ T cells sorted from blood (inferred from file names), sampled from a patient given nivolumab and ipilimumab in sequence. The receptors come from a human donor with melanoma.

The chain combines TRBV7-6 with TRBJ2-7, with 7 nucleotides matching TRBD2. The J segment lost 3 bases and the V segment lost 5 bases, leaving 4 bases of the junction unmatched. The CDR3 has 13 amino acids. Germline values: CDR1 SGHVS, CDR2 FNYEAQ. Here the CDR3 reads CASSLGTIYEQYF. Written as DNA, the CDR3 is TGTGCCAGCAGCCTCGGGACTATCTACGAGCAGTACTTC. Drawing the rest from reference TRBV7-6 and TRBJ2-7, the complete variable domain is GAGVSQSPRYKVTKRGQDVALRCDPISGHVSLYWYRQALGQGPEFLTYFNYEAQQDKSGLPNDRFSAERPEGSISTLTIQRTEQRDSAMYRCASSLGTIYEQYFGPGTRLTVT.

The genes are TRBV19 and TRBJ2-7; TRBD1 agrees at 9 bases. Germline CDR1 reads LNHDA; CDR2 reads SQIVND (reference sequence). The CDR3 is 15 residues long. V gave up 5 bases and J gave up 4 bases; unmatched junction bases: 9. For the CDR3, the DNA is TGTGCCAGTAGTGCCTCGACAGGGGGAGGTTACGAGCAGTACTTC. Protein: CASSASTGGGYEQYF.

The rearrangement links TRBV19 to TRBJ1-6; 8 nucleotides line up with TRBD1. Trimming at V came to 3 bases and at J to 1 base, leaving 8 bases not matched to a gene. Germline-derived CDR1 and CDR2 are LNHDA and SQIVND (reference sequence). The CDR3 covers 18 residues. The CDR3 coding sequence is TGTGCCAGTAGTATCGATTGGCAGGGGGCTTCCTATAATTCACCCCTCCACTTT. Amino acids: CASSIDWQGASYNSPLHF.

The chain recombines TRBV28 with TRBJ2-7, with 10 bases identical to TRBD1. J was trimmed by 2 bases and V by 7 bases; bases with no gene match: 5. Germline V gives CDR1 MDHEN, CDR2 SYDVKM. The length of the CDR3 is 14 residues. The CDR3 bases are TGTGCCAGCACTGACGGGACAGGGGCCTACGAGCAGTACTTC. Encoded protein: CASTDGTGAYEQYF.

The count of this clone is one. CDR3 bases: TGTGCCAGCAGCATCGGACTGGAAGCTTTCTTT. This encodes CASSIGLEAFF. The J gene is TRBJ1-1, the V gene TRBV28; no firm D call. Germline values: CDR1 MDHEN, CDR2 SYDVKM. Trimming took 6 bases from V and 8 from J, leaving 10 bases between them. The CDR3 runs 11 residues.

This clone was seen only once. The V call is TRBV2, the J call TRBJ2-1, with a possible D match to TRBD1 (6 bases). The V end lost 3 bases, the J end lost 6 bases, and 18 bases lay between the germline ends. CDR3 length: 16 residues. Germline CDR1 and CDR2: SNHLY and FYNNEI. CDR3 sequence: CASSDIQGWGFNEQFF. The DNA of the CDR3 is TGTGCCAGCAGTGATATACAGGGTTGGGGTTTCAATGAGCAGTTCTTC.

The chain links TRBV9 to TRBJ2-7; unclear D gene. This CDR3 has 14 amino acids. The germline V and J ends were trimmed by 0 bases and 0 bases, with 7 bases remaining between them. Looked up from germline, CDR1 is SGDLS and CDR2 is YYNGEE. The CDR3 DNA sequence: TGTGCCAGCAGCGTAGTGCCCAGCTCCTACGAGCAGTACTTC. Its protein is CASSVVPSSYEQYF.

The gene calls are TRBV13 and TRBJ1-4, with D possibly TRBD1 on 5 matching bases. This CDR3 region has 16 residues. Germline V gene lookup returns CDR1 PRHDT and CDR2 FYEKMQ (reference sequence). The V end was cut by 3 bases, the J end by 0 bases, with 11 bases between. The CDR3 DNA follows: TGTGCCAGCAGCTTCAAGGAGACAGCAACTAATGAAAAACTGTTTTTT. This encodes CASSFKETATNEKLFF.

This sequence joins TRBV28 and TRBJ2-7; TRBD2 matches at 12 bases. The V segment lost 1 base and the J segment 0 bases; nucleotides outside the gene matches: 7. CDR1 is MDHEN and CDR2 is SYDVKM in the germline V gene. This CDR3 contains 18 residues. This chain's CDR3 is CASSLSTSGGPISYEQYF. The CDR3 DNA reads as TGTGCCAGCAGTTTATCGACTAGCGGGGGCCCAATCTCCTACGAGCAGTACTTC.

The chain couples TRBV4-3 to TRBJ2-5; D ambiguous. The DNA end lines up better with TRBJ2-7; the J call may be wrong. The germline V gene has CDR1 LGHNA and CDR2 YSLEER. The CDR3 is 14 residues long. Here the CDR3 reads CASSQDVARNEQYF. CDR3 bases: TGCGCCAGCAGCCAAGATGTCGCCAGGAACGAGCAGTACTTC.

The chain combines TRBV19 with TRBJ1-6; no clear D. V was clipped by 2 bases and J by 4 bases, with 6 bases between them. The CDR3 loop spans 14 amino acids. Germline CDR1 and CDR2: LNHDA and SQIVND (reference sequence). CDR3 loop: CASSIQIYNSPLHF. Here the CDR3 DNA reads TGTGCCAGTAGTATACAGATATATAATTCACCCCTCCACTTT.

The chain combines TRBV11-3 with TRBJ2-7; a weak D match, TRBD1 (6 bases). The CDR3 is 14 amino acids. Trimming stripped 5 bases from V and 4 bases from J, with 15 bases between. Germline CDR1 reads SGHNT; CDR2 reads YENEEA. The chain's CDR3 is CASSLHGTPYEQYF. CDR3 bases: TGTGCCAGCAGCCTGCACGGGACACCTTACGAGCAGTACTTC.